Shown below are 5 T cell receptor beta chains from a single sample sequenced in a study of blood T cell repertoires in COVID-19. The assay was immunoSEQ multiplex PCR, and TCRdb's table has in-frame clones only and misses some. This sample has approximately 120,000 clones, with 80% to 95% found just once. Input material: peripheral blood. These receptors were taken from a man aged 50 to 60 with COVID-19, enrolled during active disease.

The chain joins TRBV30 to TRBJ1-2; TRBD1 matches at 7 bases. The ends lost 1 base at V and 8 bases at J; junction bases unmatched: 10. CDR1 and CDR2 (germline): GTSNPN, SVGIG (reference sequence). CDR3 length: 14 residues. The CDR3 DNA follows: TGTGCCTGGAGTGACCGCAGGGGGACGTCAGGCTACACCTTC. Its protein product is CAWSDRRGTSGYTF.

The V call is TRBV24-1, the J call TRBJ2-1, with D possibly matching TRBD1 (5 bases). This CDR3 comprises 16 residues. CDR1 is KGHDR, CDR2 SFDVKD, per germline. Trimming cost V 0 bases and J 2 bases, with 10 bases left between them. The CDR3 protein is CATSDLDSSTYNEQFF. CDR3 in DNA: TGTGCCACCAGTGATTTGGACAGTTCTACCTACAATGAGCAGTTCTTC.

The chain joins TRBV5-6 to TRBJ2-1; maybe TRBD1 (5 bases). CDR3 length equals 14 residues. Germline CDR1 SGHDT, CDR2 YYEEEE. The germline V and J ends were trimmed by 8 bases and 6 bases, with 18 bases remaining between them. This chain's CDR3 is CASAAPGRVNEQFF. DNA for the CDR3: TGTGCCAGTGCCGCTCCCGGCAGGGTCAATGAGCAGTTCTTC.

V and J are TRBV6-4 and TRBJ2-2, with 7 bases fitting TRBD2. Germline CDR1 is MRHNA and CDR2 is SNTAGT. After removal of 3 bases from V and 6 bases from J, the junction contained 4 bases not matched to a gene. The length of the CDR3 is 14 residues. The CDR3 DNA is TGTGCCAGCAGTGAGCGGGAGATGTCCGGGGAGCTGTTTTTT. This encodes CASSEREMSGELFF.

The chain is built from TRBV11-3 and TRBJ2-7; D is ambiguous. V shed 5 bases and J shed 3 bases, with 11 bases lying between them. This CDR3 is built from 13 residues. Germline V gene sequence: CDR1 SGHNT, CDR2 YENEEA. CDR3 DNA sequence: TGTGCCAGCAGCCCTCCCGGCGGCTACGAGCAGTACGTC. Translated: CASSPPGGYEQYV.